This paragraph covers one TCR beta chain sequence. Its antigen remains unidentified. V was trimmed by 4 bases and J by 3 bases, leaving 7 bases between them. Germline V gives CDR1 SGHTA, CDR2 FQGNSA. The CDR3 has 13 residues. MiXCR was run by TCRdb on the reads, yielding one entry per CDR3 protein. The data contain 90,000 to 120,000 distinct CDR3 sequences, around 45% of them singletons. The record originates from a study of T cell repertoires in cytomegalovirus infection. Study context: Both recently identified HLA-C-restricted and well-studied HLA-B-restricted CMV epitopes were used in the study. Matching HLA type and CMV infection were both indicated by public TCR beta signatures. Study results and caveats: Frequencies of public TCR beta families were cumulated, and this identified carriers of CMV plus the relevant HLA. Clonotypes of TCR beta that were HLA-C-restricted and CMV-specific dominated the ex vivo response.

The sequence came from a human donor in good health (CMV status not recorded). Some clones in this sample may be carry-over from other donors' samples. This sample comprised CD8+ T cells from cultured PBMCs, obtained from culture after CMV antigen stimulation. This sequence joins TRBV7-2 and TRBJ1-5, with unresolved D. The CDR3 spells CASSSYPNQPQHF. CDR3 DNA: TGTGCCAGCAGCTCTTATCCCAATCAGCCCCAGCATTTT.